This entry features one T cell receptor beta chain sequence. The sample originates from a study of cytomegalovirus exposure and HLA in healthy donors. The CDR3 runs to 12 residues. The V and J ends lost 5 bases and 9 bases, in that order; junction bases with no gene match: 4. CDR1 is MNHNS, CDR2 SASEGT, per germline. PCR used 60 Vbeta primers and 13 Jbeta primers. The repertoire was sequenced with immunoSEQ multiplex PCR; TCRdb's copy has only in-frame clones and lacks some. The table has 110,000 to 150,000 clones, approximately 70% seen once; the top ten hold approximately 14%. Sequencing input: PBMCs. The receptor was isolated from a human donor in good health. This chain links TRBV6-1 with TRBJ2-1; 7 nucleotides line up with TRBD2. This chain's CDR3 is CASSLGRGEQFF. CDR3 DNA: TGTGCCAGCAGTTTGGGGAGGGGTGAGCAGTTCTTC.